The present T cell receptor beta chain was sequenced within a study of metastatic and nonmetastatic thyroid tumors. Germline-derived CDR1 and CDR2 are MNHNS and SASEGT. The V and J ends lost 6 bases and 4 bases respectively, with 12 bases between them. This CDR3 has 13 amino acids. TCRdb re-called clones from the PCR reads using MiXCR. The sample lists 40,000 to 50,000 clones; roughly 4% were seen once. In its sample, this clone was seen many times. Each patient went into thyroid surgery without having received any treatment. J is TRBJ2-5 and V is TRBV6-1; a possible D gene is TRBD2 (5 bases). This sequence was found in a female donor with papillary thyroid cancer or a benign thyroid nodule (not recorded which). Some clones in this sample may be carry-over from other donors' samples. The sequenced sample was blood. CDR3 in amino acids: CASRKLAGETQYF. The CDR3 nucleotides are TGTGCCAGCAGGAAGCTAGCAGGAGAGACCCAGTACTTC.